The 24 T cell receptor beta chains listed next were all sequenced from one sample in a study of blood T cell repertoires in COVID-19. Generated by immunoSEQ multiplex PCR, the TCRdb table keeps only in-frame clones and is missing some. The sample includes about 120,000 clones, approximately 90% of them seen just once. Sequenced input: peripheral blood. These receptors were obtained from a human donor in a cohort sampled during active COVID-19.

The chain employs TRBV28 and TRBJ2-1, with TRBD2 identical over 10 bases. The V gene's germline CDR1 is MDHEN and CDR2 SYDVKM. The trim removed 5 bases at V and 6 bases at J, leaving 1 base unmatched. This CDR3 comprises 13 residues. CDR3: CASSTSGTNEQFF. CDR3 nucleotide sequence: TGTGCCAGCAGTACTAGCGGGACCAATGAGCAGTTCTTC.

Here the CDR3 DNA reads TGTGCCAGCAGTGACGCGAGAGATCAGCCCCAGCATTTT. The encoded protein is CASSDARDQPQHF. The chain recombines TRBV2 with TRBJ1-5; no clear D gene. The CDR3 extends over 13 amino acids. Germline V gene sequence: CDR1 SNHLY, CDR2 FYNNEI. Trimming pared 3 bases from V and 5 bases from J, leaving 8 bases between.

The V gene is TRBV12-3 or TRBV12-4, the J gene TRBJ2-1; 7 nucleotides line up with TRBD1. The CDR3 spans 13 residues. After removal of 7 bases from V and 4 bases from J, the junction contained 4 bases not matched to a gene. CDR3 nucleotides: TGTGCCAGCACACCGACAGGGTACAATGAGCAGTTCTTC. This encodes CASTPTGYNEQFF.

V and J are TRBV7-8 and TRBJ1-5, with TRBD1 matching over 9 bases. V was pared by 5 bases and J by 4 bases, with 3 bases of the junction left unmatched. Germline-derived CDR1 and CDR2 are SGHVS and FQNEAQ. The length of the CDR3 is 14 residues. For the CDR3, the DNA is TGTGCCAGCAGCGAGGGACAGGGAAATCAGCCCCAGCATTTT. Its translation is CASSEGQGNQPQHF. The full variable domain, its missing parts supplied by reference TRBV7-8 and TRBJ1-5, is GAGVSQSPRYKVAKRGQDVALRCDPISGHVSLFWYQQALGQGPEFLTYFQNEAQLDKSGLPSDRFFAERPEGSVSTLKIQRTQQEDSAVYLCASSEGQGNQPQHFGDGTRLSIL.

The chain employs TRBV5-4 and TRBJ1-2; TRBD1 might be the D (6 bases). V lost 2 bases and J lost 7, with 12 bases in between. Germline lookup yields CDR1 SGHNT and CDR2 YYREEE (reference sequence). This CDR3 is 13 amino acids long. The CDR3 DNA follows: TGTGCCAGCAGCTTTACAGGGAGTGGTGGCTACACCTTC. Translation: CASSFTGSGGYTF.

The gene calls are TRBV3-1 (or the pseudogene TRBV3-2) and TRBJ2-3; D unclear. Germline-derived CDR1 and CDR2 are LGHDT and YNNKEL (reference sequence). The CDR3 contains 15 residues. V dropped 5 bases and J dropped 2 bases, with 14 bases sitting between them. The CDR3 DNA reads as TGTGCCAGCAGCGTACTCGCTGACTTCACAGATACGCAGTATTTT. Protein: CASSVLADFTDTQYF.

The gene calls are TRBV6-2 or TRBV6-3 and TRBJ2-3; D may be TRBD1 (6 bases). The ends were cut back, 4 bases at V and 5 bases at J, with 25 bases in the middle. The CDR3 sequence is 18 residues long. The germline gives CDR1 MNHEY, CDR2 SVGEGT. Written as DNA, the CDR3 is TGTGCCAGCAGTTCCCTCCCGGTTGAGAGGGGGAGTTTAGATACGCAGTATTTT. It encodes CASSSLPVERGSLDTQYF.

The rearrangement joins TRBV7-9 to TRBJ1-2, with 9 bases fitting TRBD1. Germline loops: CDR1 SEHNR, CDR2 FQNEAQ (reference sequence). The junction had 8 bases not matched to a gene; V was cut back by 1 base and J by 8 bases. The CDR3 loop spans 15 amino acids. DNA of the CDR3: TGTGCCAGCAGCTTAGGAGGGACAGGGACGGGCGGCTACACCTTC. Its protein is CASSLGGTGTGGYTF.

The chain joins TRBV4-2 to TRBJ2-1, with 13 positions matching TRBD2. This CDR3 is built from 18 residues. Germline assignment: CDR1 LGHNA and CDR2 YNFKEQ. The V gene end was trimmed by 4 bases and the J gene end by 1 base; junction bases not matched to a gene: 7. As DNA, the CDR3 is TGTGCCAGCAGCCTGGGACTAGCGGGATCGGGGTCCTACAATGAGCAGTTCTTC. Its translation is CASSLGLAGSGSYNEQFF.

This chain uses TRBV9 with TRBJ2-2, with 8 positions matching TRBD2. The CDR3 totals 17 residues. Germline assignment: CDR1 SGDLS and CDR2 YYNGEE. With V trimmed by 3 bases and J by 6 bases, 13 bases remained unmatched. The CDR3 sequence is CASSGQGAGGVPGELFF. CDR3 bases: TGTGCCAGCAGCGGCCAAGGCGCGGGAGGCGTCCCCGGGGAGCTGTTTTTT.

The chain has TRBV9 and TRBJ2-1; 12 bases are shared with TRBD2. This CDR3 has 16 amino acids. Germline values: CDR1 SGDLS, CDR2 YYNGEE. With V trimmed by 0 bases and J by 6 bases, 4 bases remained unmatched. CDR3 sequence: CASSVDLAGGFNEQFF. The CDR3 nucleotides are TGTGCCAGCAGCGTAGACCTAGCGGGGGGGTTCAATGAGCAGTTCTTC. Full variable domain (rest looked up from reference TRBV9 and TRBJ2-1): DSGVTQTPKHLITATGQRVTLRCSPRSGDLSVYWYQQSLDQGLQFLIQYYNGEERAKGNILERFSAQQFPDLHSELNLSSLELGDSALYFCASSVDLAGGFNEQFFGPGTRLTVL.

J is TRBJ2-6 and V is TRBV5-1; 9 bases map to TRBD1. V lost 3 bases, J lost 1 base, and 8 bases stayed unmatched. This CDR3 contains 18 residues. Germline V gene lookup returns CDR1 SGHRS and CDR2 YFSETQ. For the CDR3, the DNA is TGCGCCAGCAGCTCACCGGGACAGGGTTCGTCTGGGGCCAACGTCCTGACTTTC. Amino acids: CASSSPGQGSSGANVLTF.

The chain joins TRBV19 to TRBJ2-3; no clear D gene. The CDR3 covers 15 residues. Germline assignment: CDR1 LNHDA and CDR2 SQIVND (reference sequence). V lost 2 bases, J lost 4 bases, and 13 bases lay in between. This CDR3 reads CASSIHSGRPDTQYF. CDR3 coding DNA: TGTGCCAGTAGTATACATTCAGGCCGTCCAGATACGCAGTATTTT.

The DNA for the CDR3 is TGTGCCAGCAGTTACTCGAGGCAGAAAGGAGCCGAGCAGTACTTC. Amino acid sequence: CASSYSRQKGAEQYF. This chain connects TRBV6-2 or TRBV6-3 to TRBJ2-7; no reliable D call. Trimming took off 0 bases at V and 6 bases at J, with 15 bases between the two ends. Germline V CDR1 and CDR2: MNHEY, SVGEGT. The length of the CDR3 is 15 residues.

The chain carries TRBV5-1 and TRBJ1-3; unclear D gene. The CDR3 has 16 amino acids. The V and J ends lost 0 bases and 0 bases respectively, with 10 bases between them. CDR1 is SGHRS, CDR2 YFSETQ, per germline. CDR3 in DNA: TGCGCCAGCAGCTTGGGAGATCCGAACTCTGGAAACACCATATATTTT. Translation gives CASSLGDPNSGNTIYF.

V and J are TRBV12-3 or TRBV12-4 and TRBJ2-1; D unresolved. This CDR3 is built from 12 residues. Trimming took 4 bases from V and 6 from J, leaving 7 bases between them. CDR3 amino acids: CASSSNPNEQFF. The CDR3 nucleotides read TGTGCCAGCAGTTCCAATCCCAATGAGCAGTTCTTC.

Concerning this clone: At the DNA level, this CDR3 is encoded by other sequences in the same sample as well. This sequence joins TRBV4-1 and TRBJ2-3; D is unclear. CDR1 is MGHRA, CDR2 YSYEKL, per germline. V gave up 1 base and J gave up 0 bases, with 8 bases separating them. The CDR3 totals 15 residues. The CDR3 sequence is CASSQVASSTDTQYF. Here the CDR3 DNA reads TGCGCCAGCAGCCAAGTGGCTTCTAGCACAGATACGCAGTATTTT.

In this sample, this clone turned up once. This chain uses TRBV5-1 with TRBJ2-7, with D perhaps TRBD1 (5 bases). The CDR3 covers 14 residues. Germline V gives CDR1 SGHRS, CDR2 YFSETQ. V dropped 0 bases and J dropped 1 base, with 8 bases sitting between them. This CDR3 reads CASSLGRGSYEQYF. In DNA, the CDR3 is TGCGCCAGCAGCTTGGGTAGGGGATCCTACGAGCAGTACTTC.

This chain's CDR3 is CATSDQGTGYNEQFF. Here the CDR3 DNA reads TGTGCCACCAGTGATCAGGGGACAGGATACAATGAGCAGTTCTTC. The chain is built from TRBV24-1 and TRBJ2-1, with 8 nucleotides matching TRBD1. Looked up from germline, CDR1 is KGHDR and CDR2 is SFDVKD. V lost 3 bases, J lost 4 bases, and 4 bases stayed unmatched. This CDR3 is 15 amino acids long.

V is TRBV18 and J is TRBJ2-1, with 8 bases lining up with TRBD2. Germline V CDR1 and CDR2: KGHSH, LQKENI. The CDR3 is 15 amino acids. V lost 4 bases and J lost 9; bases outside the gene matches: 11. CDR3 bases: TGTGCCAGCTCACTCGGACTAGCCGGGAGAATTGAGCAGTTCTTC. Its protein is CASSLGLAGRIEQFF.

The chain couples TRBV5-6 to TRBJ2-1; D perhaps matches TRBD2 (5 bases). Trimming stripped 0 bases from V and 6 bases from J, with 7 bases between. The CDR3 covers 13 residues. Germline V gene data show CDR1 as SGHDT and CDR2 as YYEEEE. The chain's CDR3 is CASSLAGFNEQFF. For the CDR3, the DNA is TGTGCCAGCAGCTTGGCGGGGTTCAATGAGCAGTTCTTC.

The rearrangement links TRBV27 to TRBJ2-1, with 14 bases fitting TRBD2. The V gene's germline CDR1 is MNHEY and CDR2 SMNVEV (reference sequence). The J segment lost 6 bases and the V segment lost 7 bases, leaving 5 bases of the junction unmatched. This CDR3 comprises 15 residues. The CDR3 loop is CASTEGTSGSNEQFF. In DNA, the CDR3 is TGTGCCAGCACCGAAGGGACTAGCGGGAGCAATGAGCAGTTCTTC.

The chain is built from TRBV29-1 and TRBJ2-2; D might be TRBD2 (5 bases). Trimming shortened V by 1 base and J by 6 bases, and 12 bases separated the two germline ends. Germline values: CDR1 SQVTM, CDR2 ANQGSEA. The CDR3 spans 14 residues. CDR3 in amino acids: CSVEAGSVPGELFF. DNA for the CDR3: TGCAGCGTTGAAGCGGGATCGGTCCCCGGGGAGCTGTTTTTT.

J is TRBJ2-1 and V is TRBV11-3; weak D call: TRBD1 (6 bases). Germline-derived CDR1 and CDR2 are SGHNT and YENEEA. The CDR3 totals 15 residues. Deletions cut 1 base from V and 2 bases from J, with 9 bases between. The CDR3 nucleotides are TGTGCCAGCAGCTTAGGGGGGCGCACCTACAATGAGCAGTTCTTC. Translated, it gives CASSLGGRTYNEQFF.